A selection of T cell receptor beta chains follows, all from one sample in a study of regulatory T cells in long-lasting Graves disease. TCRdb called the multiplex PCR reads again in MiXCR, with one record for every CDR3 protein. The table shows over 450,000 distinct CDR3 sequences, with roughly 21% occurring only once. This specimen was peripheral blood mononuclear cells (PBMCs), taken when the disease was refractory, from a patient treated with antithyroid drugs. The receptor source for this set is a female donor with Graves disease. Each CDR3 is given with its conserved first and last residue. The order of the fields is clone size, D gene, J gene, V gene, CDR3 protein, CDR3 DNA. D genes are given only for firm matches. Clone size is not always given. Where it is, it says once, few, many or a class for expanded clones.

abundance: few
d_gene: NA
j_gene: TRBJ1-1
v_gene: TRBV6-4
CDR3aa: CASSDSSTEAFF
CDR3nt: TGTGCCAGCAGTGACTCTAGTACTGAAGCTTTCTTT

abundance: many
d_gene: TRBD2
j_gene: TRBJ2-5
v_gene: TRBV25-1
CDR3aa: CAIGLAGVETQYF
CDR3nt: TGTGCCATCGGACTAGCGGGAGTAGAGACCCAGTACTTC

abundance: few
d_gene: NA
j_gene: TRBJ2-2
v_gene: TRBV3-1
CDR3aa: CASSRRDSTGELFF
CDR3nt: TGTGCCAGCAGCCGGAGGGACAGCACCGGGGAGCTGTTTTTT

abundance: NA
d_gene: NA
j_gene: TRBJ2-7
v_gene: TRBV19
CDR3aa: CASSGTMDFYEQYF
CDR3nt: TGTGCCAGTAGTGGTACAATGGACTTCTACGAGCAGTACTTC

abundance: NA
d_gene: TRBD1
j_gene: TRBJ2-5
v_gene: TRBV12-3/TRBV12-4
CDR3aa: CASSAHRGWNIQETQYF
CDR3nt: TGTGCCAGCAGTGCCCACAGGGGATGGAACATCCAAGAGACCCAGTACTTC

abundance: many
d_gene: NA
j_gene: TRBJ2-7
v_gene: TRBV10-3
CDR3aa: CAIREQGYEQYF
CDR3nt: TGTGCCATCAGGGAACAAGGATACGAGCAGTACTTC

abundance: NA
d_gene: TRBD1
j_gene: TRBJ1-2
v_gene: TRBV24-1
CDR3aa: CATSEQGVNYGYTF
CDR3nt: TGTGCCACCAGTGAACAGGGGGTTAACTATGGCTACACCTTC

abundance: NA
d_gene: NA
j_gene: TRBJ2-7
v_gene: TRBV6-2/TRBV6-3
CDR3aa: CASRYGTLYEQYF
CDR3nt: TGTGCCAGCAGATACGGGACTCTCTACGAGCAGTACTTC

abundance: many
d_gene: NA
j_gene: TRBJ1-4
v_gene: TRBV15
CDR3aa: CATSRDQSEEKLFF
CDR3nt: TGTGCCACCAGCAGAGATCAATCAGAAGAAAAACTGTTTTTT

abundance: NA
d_gene: NA
j_gene: TRBJ1-1
v_gene: TRBV12-3/TRBV12-4
CDR3aa: CASSLPSPQENTEAFF
CDR3nt: TGTGCCAGCAGTTTACCCTCCCCACAGGAGAACACTGAAGCTTTCTTT

abundance: many
d_gene: TRBD1
j_gene: TRBJ2-7
v_gene: TRBV11-2
CDR3aa: CASSWGQDDSYEQYF
CDR3nt: TGTGCCAGCAGCTGGGGACAGGACGACTCCTACGAGCAGTACTTC

abundance: many
d_gene: NA
j_gene: TRBJ2-5
v_gene: TRBV11-2
CDR3aa: CASSPSLEETQYF
CDR3nt: TGTGCCAGCAGCCCCTCCTTGGAGGAGACCCAGTACTTC

abundance: NA
d_gene: TRBD2
j_gene: TRBJ2-3
v_gene: TRBV28
CDR3aa: CASSWSAGGTDTQYF
CDR3nt: TGTGCCAGCAGTTGGTCAGCGGGAGGCACAGATACGCAGTATTTT

abundance: NA
d_gene: NA
j_gene: TRBJ2-7
v_gene: TRBV29-1
CDR3aa: CSVETQSSYEQYF
CDR3nt: TGCAGCGTTGAAACTCAAAGCTCCTACGAGCAGTACTTC

abundance: NA
d_gene: TRBD1
j_gene: TRBJ1-5
v_gene: TRBV27
CDR3aa: CASSSRTGGNNQPQHF
CDR3nt: TGTGCCAGCAGTTCGAGGACAGGGGGGAACAATCAGCCCCAGCATTTT

abundance: few
d_gene: TRBD1
j_gene: TRBJ2-2
v_gene: TRBV29-1
CDR3aa: CSAGDRAANTGELFF
CDR3nt: TGCAGCGCCGGGGACAGAGCCGCGAACACCGGGGAGCTGTTTTTT

abundance: many
d_gene: TRBD2
j_gene: TRBJ2-7
v_gene: TRBV28
CDR3aa: CASRWGLAGDGTYEQYF
CDR3nt: TGTGCCAGCAGATGGGGACTAGCGGGAGACGGGACCTACGAGCAGTACTTC

abundance: few
d_gene: TRBD1
j_gene: TRBJ1-2
v_gene: TRBV27
CDR3aa: CASSSEGQGANYGYTF
CDR3nt: TGTGCCAGCAGTTCAGAAGGACAGGGGGCTAACTATGGCTACACCTTC

abundance: NA
d_gene: NA
j_gene: TRBJ2-7
v_gene: TRBV12-3/TRBV12-4
CDR3aa: CASSHTTSSYEQYF
CDR3nt: TGTGCCAGCAGCCATACGACTAGCTCCTACGAGCAGTACTTC

abundance: few
d_gene: NA
j_gene: TRBJ2-7
v_gene: TRBV4-1
CDR3aa: CASSRPGTSSYEQYF
CDR3nt: TGCGCCAGCAGCCGACCCGGGACAAGCTCCTACGAGCAGTACTTC

abundance: many
d_gene: TRBD1
j_gene: TRBJ1-6
v_gene: TRBV7-2
CDR3aa: CASSSQGARNSPLHF
CDR3nt: TGTGCCAGCAGTTCTCAGGGGGCTAGGAATTCACCCCTCCACTTT

abundance: NA
d_gene: TRBD1
j_gene: TRBJ1-2
v_gene: TRBV10-3
CDR3aa: CAICGTGKAYGYTF
CDR3nt: TGTGCCATCTGCGGGACAGGGAAAGCCTATGGCTACACCTTC

abundance: few
d_gene: TRBD1
j_gene: TRBJ1-1
v_gene: TRBV6-1
CDR3aa: CASSKGQETSRNTEAFF
CDR3nt: TGTGCCAGCAGTAAAGGACAGGAGACGAGTAGGAACACTGAAGCTTTCTTT

abundance: NA
d_gene: NA
j_gene: TRBJ1-2
v_gene: TRBV4-2
CDR3aa: CASSQDRSIYGYTF
CDR3nt: TGTGCCAGCAGCCAAGACCGCAGTATTTATGGCTACACCTTC

abundance: NA
d_gene: TRBD2
j_gene: TRBJ2-7
v_gene: TRBV18
CDR3aa: CASSSTSGGSEQYF
CDR3nt: TGTGCCAGCTCGTCTACTAGCGGGGGGTCCGAGCAGTACTTC

abundance: many
d_gene: TRBD1
j_gene: TRBJ2-5
v_gene: TRBV20-1
CDR3aa: CSARDWGQEETQYF
CDR3nt: TGCAGTGCTAGAGATTGGGGACAGGAAGAGACCCAGTACTTC

abundance: many
d_gene: NA
j_gene: TRBJ1-5
v_gene: TRBV24-1
CDR3aa: CATRGIHPINQPQHF
CDR3nt: TGTGCCACCAGAGGGATCCACCCCATCAATCAGCCCCAGCATTTT

abundance: many
d_gene: NA
j_gene: TRBJ1-2
v_gene: TRBV9
CDR3aa: CASSVERGTNYGYTF
CDR3nt: TGTGCCAGCAGCGTAGAGAGGGGCACTAACTATGGCTACACCTTC

abundance: few
d_gene: TRBD1
j_gene: TRBJ1-4
v_gene: TRBV7-9
CDR3aa: CASSKPLWDREITNEKLFF
CDR3nt: TGTGCCAGCAGCAAGCCCCTCTGGGACAGGGAAATAACTAATGAAAAACTGTTTTTT

abundance: many
d_gene: TRBD1
j_gene: TRBJ1-2
v_gene: TRBV10-1
CDR3aa: CASPPGQGPLFGYTF
CDR3nt: TGCGCCAGCCCTCCGGGACAGGGGCCACTATTTGGCTACACCTTC

abundance: NA
d_gene: NA
j_gene: TRBJ2-7
v_gene: TRBV5-6
CDR3aa: CASAVWGRKTYEQYF
CDR3nt: TGTGCCAGCGCGGTCTGGGGCCGAAAGACCTACGAGCAGTACTTC

abundance: NA
d_gene: NA
j_gene: TRBJ2-1
v_gene: TRBV15
CDR3aa: CATSRGVGGDLYNEQFF
CDR3nt: TGTGCCACCAGCAGAGGAGTCGGGGGTGATCTCTACAATGAGCAGTTCTTC

abundance: NA
d_gene: TRBD1
j_gene: TRBJ2-7
v_gene: TRBV3-1
CDR3aa: CASSAMSGQGSEQYF
CDR3nt: TGTGCCAGCAGCGCCATGTCCGGACAGGGTTCCGAGCAGTACTTC

abundance: NA
d_gene: NA
j_gene: TRBJ1-3
v_gene: TRBV13
CDR3aa: CASSTSGDPGNTIYF
CDR3nt: TGTGCCAGCAGCACCTCCGGTGACCCTGGAAACACCATATATTTT

abundance: many
d_gene: NA
j_gene: TRBJ2-6
v_gene: TRBV5-5
CDR3aa: CASSPDISGANVLTF
CDR3nt: TGTGCCAGCAGCCCCGACATATCTGGGGCCAACGTCCTGACTTTC

abundance: NA
d_gene: NA
j_gene: TRBJ2-3
v_gene: TRBV28
CDR3aa: CASRTGNTDTQYF
CDR3nt: TGTGCCAGCAGGACTGGAAACACAGATACGCAGTATTTT

abundance: few
d_gene: TRBD1
j_gene: TRBJ2-7
v_gene: TRBV10-3
CDR3aa: CASLGGTGYDEQYF
CDR3nt: TGTGCCTCACTAGGCGGGACAGGGTACGACGAGCAGTACTTC